The subject of this entry is one T cell receptor (beta chain). Its matching antigen is unknown. Some clones are missing from TCRdb's copy, which holds only in-frame ones; the method was immunoSEQ multiplex PCR. In the table there are roughly 30,000 clones, less than 85% of which are singletons. Time point: recipient sample about 28 days before transplant, after cytoreduction. This entry belongs to a study of T cell clonotyping in hematopoietic cell transplantation. Notes on the study in general: Few recipient clonotypes overlapped donors; over 95% were de novo at given depth. Graft donor and pretransplant recipient Inverse Simpson Index values predicted broader posttransplant TCR diversity.

The V and J ends lost 4 bases and 1 base respectively, with 10 bases between them. In germline, CDR1 is SGHNT, CDR2 YENEEA. The CDR3 extends over 14 amino acids. This clonotype was sampled from a middle-aged man with acute myeloid leukemia. Some clones in this sample may be carry-over from other donors' samples. Source: peripheral blood mononuclear cells, taken before stem cell transplant. This rearrangement joins TRBV11-3 to TRBJ1-2; perhaps TRBD1 as D (6 bases). Here the CDR3 reads CASSSGGDNYGYTF. The CDR3, as DNA: TGTGCCAGCAGCTCCGGGGGCGATAACTATGGCTACACCTTC.